One and the same sample provided the 11 T cell receptor beta chains below, sequenced in a study of blood T cells in healthy people across ages. The use of a sample-barcoded 5' primer and a J-beta primer mix characterized a second PCR of about 6 to 12 cycles. One entry per CDR3 protein results from TCRdb running MiXCR on the 5' RACE reads. The table shows 550,000 to 750,000 distinct CDR3 sequences, with around 20% occurring only once. Input material: blood. The receptor source for this set is a man in his 70s in good health.

The CDR3 region has the DNA TGCAGCGTTGGAGACAGGGGGCGACAAGAGACCCAGTACTTC. Protein product: CSVGDRGRQETQYF. The rearrangement joins TRBV29-1 to TRBJ2-5; 10 nucleotides agree with TRBD1. Germline assignment: CDR1 SQVTM and CDR2 ANQGSEA. The CDR3 is 14 residues long. The junction had 4 bases not matched to a gene; V was cut back by 4 bases and J by 2 bases.

A remark on this clonotype: A read error may explain this, as a much larger clone is one base away. The rearrangement links TRBV7-2 to TRBJ1-1; D call uncertain. Germline values: CDR1 SGHTA, CDR2 FQGNSA. The CDR3 runs to 13 residues. CDR3 protein: CASSLKVNTEALF. For the CDR3, the DNA is TGTGCCAGCAGCTTAAAAGTGAACACTGAAGCTCTCTTT.

This clonotype was counted a few times. This chain links TRBV20-1 with TRBJ2-5, with D unclear. Gene TRBJ2-1 matches the end of the DNA better, so the J call may be wrong. The germline gives CDR1 DFQATT, CDR2 SNEGSKA (reference sequence). This CDR3 contains 14 residues. In DNA form, the CDR3 reads TGCAGTGCTAGAAAAGTTGGGATGTACAATGAGCAGTTCTTC. Amino acids: CSARKVGMYNEQFF.

V is TRBV20-1 and J is TRBJ2-5; 11 positions agree with TRBD2. The J call may be faulty, since TRBJ2-1 better matches the DNA end. CDR3 length: 15 amino acids. The V gene's germline CDR1 is DFQATT and CDR2 SNEGSKA (reference sequence). The CDR3 reads CSARDPLAGGNEQFF. In DNA, the CDR3 is TGCAGTGCTAGAGATCCCCTAGCGGGAGGAAATGAGCAGTTCTTC.

V and J are TRBV5-1 and TRBJ2-7; 10 bases agree with TRBD1. The J segment lost 5 bases and the V segment lost 4 bases, leaving 9 bases of the junction unmatched. Looked up from germline, CDR1 is SGHRS and CDR2 is YFSETQ. This CDR3 is 15 amino acids long. The CDR3 bases are TGCGCCAGCAGCCCCAGACAGGGGGCTATCCACGAGCAGTACTTC. Residues: CASSPRQGAIHEQYF.

The CDR3 nucleotides are TGTGCTAGTGGTTTGGTATCGCAGGGGGTTGAGCAGTTCTTC. Protein sequence: CASGLVSQGVEQFF. The chain links TRBV12-5 to TRBJ2-1, with 7 bases aligning to TRBD1. The CDR3 is made up of 14 amino acids. The V and J ends lost 0 bases and 9 bases, in that order; junction bases with no gene match: 5. Germline V gives CDR1 LGHNT, CDR2 FRNRAP.

This clonotype has at least ten counts. V usage is TRBV5-1 and J usage is TRBJ2-7, with 10 bases that match TRBD1. Germline V gene sequence: CDR1 SGHRS, CDR2 YFSETQ. The CDR3 sequence is 15 residues long. J was trimmed by 7 bases and V by 7 bases; bases with no gene match: 14. CDR3 protein: CASSVTGTGVAEQYF. The CDR3 DNA reads as TGCGCCAGCTCCGTAACCGGGACAGGGGTAGCGGAGCAGTACTTC.

This chain links TRBV30 with TRBJ2-2; D uncertain. V lost 4 bases to trimming and J lost 9 bases, with 9 bases between them. The germline gives CDR1 GTSNPN, CDR2 SVGIG (reference sequence). The CDR3 has 11 amino acids. The CDR3 DNA sequence: TGTGCCTGGACGGGTAACAGGGAGCTGTTTTTT. Translation gives CAWTGNRELFF.

This clonotype appeared a few times. The chain joins TRBV5-1 to TRBJ2-3, with D uncertain. With 0 bases removed from V and 3 bases from J, the gap between germline ends came to 11 bases. This CDR3 is built from 15 residues. Germline values: CDR1 SGHRS, CDR2 YFSETQ. The CDR3 reads CASSLDGRGTDTQYF. The CDR3 DNA reads TGCGCCAGCAGCTTGGACGGGCGCGGTACAGATACGCAGTATTTT.

Here the CDR3 reads CSAYSGPRRTGELFF. Written as DNA, the CDR3 is TGCAGTGCTTATAGCGGGCCCAGGCGGACCGGGGAGCTGTTTTTT. The V and J genes are TRBV20-1 and TRBJ2-2; 7 bases line up with TRBD2. The length of the CDR3 is 15 residues. Germline V gene lookup returns CDR1 DFQATT and CDR2 SNEGSKA (reference sequence). With V trimmed by 5 bases and J by 5 bases, 11 bases remained unmatched.

DNA of the CDR3: TGCAGTGCTAGAGGAGGCTCCGTTCGCGAGCAGTACTTC. Its translation: CSARGGSVREQYF. This chain links TRBV20-1 with TRBJ2-5; no clear D gene. The DNA matches TRBJ2-7 better at its end, which makes the J call doubtful. Germline CDR1 is DFQATT and CDR2 is SNEGSKA (reference sequence). The CDR3 runs 13 residues.